The T cell receptor beta chain under discussion was sequenced for a study of shared clonotypes between healthy human individuals. This CDR3 spans 14 amino acids. V lost 4 bases, J lost 9 bases, and 16 bases lay in between. Germline V gene sequence: CDR1 SGHTA, CDR2 FQGNSA. This clone was seen just once. Some 30,000 T cell genomes, or roughly 180 ng DNA, went into the sorted-subset replicate PCRs. Clones were read by immunoSEQ multiplex PCR, and TCRdb kept only the in-frame ones, dropping some. The sample contains approximately 320,000 clones, around 74% of which appear only once. Partitioning of CD4+ cells yielded a CD45RA+ naive subset and a CD45RA-negative memory subset.

The receptor comes from a man in his thirties or forties in good health. What was sequenced was memory CD4+ T cells sorted from blood. Documented subset: CD45RA-negative fraction. J is TRBJ2-1 and V is TRBV7-2; D assignment may be TRBD1 or TRBD2 (6 bases each). DNA of the CDR3: TGTGCCAGCAGCTATACTTATCGGGGGCCTGAGCAGTTCTTC. Translating gives CASSYTYRGPEQFF.